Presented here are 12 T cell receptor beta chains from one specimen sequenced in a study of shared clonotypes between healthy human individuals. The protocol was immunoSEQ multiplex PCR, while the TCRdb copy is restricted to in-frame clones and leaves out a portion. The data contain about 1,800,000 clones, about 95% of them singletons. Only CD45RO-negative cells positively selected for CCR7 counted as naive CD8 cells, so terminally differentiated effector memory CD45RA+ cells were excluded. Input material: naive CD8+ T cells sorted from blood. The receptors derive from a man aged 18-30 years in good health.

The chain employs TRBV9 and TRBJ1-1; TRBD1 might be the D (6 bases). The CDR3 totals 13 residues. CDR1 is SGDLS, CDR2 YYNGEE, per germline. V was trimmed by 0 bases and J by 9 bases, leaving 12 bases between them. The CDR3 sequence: CASSVGGATQAFF. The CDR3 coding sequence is TGTGCCAGCAGCGTAGGGGGGGCGACCCAAGCTTTCTTT.

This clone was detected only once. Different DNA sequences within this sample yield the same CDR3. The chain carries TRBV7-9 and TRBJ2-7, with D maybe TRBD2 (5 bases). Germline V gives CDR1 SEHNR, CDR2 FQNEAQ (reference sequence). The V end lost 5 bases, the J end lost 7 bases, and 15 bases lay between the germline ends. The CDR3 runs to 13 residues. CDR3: CASSPNLGGEQYF. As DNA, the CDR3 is TGTGCCAGCAGCCCGAACCTTGGAGGTGAGCAGTACTTC. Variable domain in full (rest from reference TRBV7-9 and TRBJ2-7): DTGVSQNPRHKITKRGQNVTFRCDPISEHNRLYWYRQTLGQGPEFLTYFQNEAQLEKSRLLSDRFSAERPKGSFSTLEIQRTEQGDSAMYLCASSPNLGGEQYFGPGTRLTVT.

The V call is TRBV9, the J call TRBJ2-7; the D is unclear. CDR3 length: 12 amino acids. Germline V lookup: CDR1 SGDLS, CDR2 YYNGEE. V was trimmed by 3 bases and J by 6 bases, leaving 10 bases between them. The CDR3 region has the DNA TGTGCCAGCAGCGAGGGCACCTCCGAGCAGTACTTC. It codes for CASSEGTSEQYF.

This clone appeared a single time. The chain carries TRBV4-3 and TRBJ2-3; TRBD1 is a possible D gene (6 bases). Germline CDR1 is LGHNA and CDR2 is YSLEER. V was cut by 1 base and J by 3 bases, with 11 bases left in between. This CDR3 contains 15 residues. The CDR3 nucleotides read TGCGCCAGCAGCCAAGTACGGACAGTTACAGATACGCAGTATTTT. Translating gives CASSQVRTVTDTQYF.

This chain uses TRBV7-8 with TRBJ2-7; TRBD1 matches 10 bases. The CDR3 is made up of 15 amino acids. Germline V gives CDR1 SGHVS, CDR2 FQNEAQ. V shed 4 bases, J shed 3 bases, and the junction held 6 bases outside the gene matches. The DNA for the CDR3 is TGTGCCAGCAGCTCCGGGACAGGGGACGACTACGAGCAGTACTTC. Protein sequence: CASSSGTGDDYEQYF.

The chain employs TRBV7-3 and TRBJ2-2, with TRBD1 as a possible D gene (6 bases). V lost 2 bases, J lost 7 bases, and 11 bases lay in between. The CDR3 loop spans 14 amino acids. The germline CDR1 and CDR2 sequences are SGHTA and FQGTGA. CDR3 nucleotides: TGTGCCAGCAGCTTAGTCAGGGGTGGCGGGGAGCTGTTTTTT. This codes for CASSLVRGGGELFF.

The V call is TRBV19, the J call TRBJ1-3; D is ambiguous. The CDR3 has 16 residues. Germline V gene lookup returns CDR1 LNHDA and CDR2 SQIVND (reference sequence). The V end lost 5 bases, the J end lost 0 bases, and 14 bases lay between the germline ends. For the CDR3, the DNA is TGTGCCAGTAGTGACGTCGAGCAAAACTCTGGAAACACCATATATTTT. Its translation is CASSDVEQNSGNTIYF. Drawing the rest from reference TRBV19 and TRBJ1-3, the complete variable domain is DGGITQSPKYLFRKEGQNVTLSCEQNLNHDAMYWYRQDPGQGLRLIYYSQIVNDFQKGDIAEGYSVSREKKESFPLTVTSAQKNPTAFYLCASSDVEQNSGNTIYFGEGSWLTVV.

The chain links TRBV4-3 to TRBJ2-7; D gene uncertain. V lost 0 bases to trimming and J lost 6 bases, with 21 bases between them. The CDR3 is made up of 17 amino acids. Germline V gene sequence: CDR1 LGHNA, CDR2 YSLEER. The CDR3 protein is CASSQDLINPFPGEQYF. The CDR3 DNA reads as TGCGCCAGCAGCCAAGATCTAATTAACCCCTTCCCTGGCGAGCAGTACTTC.

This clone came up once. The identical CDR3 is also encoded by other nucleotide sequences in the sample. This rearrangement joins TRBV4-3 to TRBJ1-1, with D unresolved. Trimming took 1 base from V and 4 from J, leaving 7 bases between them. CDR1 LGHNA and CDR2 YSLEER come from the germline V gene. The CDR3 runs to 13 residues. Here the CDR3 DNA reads TGCGCCAGCAGCCAAGCGGGGAGCACTGAAGCTTTCTTT. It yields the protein CASSQAGSTEAFF.

CDR3 protein: CASSPRTGHNEQFF. CDR3 in DNA: TGTGCCAGCAGTCCCCGGACAGGACACAATGAGCAGTTCTTC. The chain combines TRBV28 with TRBJ2-1, with 7 bases identical to TRBD1. This CDR3 is 14 amino acids long. CDR1 is MDHEN and CDR2 is SYDVKM in the germline V gene. Trimming at V came to 5 bases and at J to 5 bases, leaving 6 bases not matched to a gene.

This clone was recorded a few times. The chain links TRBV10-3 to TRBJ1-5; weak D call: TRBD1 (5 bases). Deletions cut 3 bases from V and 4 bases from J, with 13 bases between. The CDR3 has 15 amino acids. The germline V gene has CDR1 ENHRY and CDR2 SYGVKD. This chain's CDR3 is CAISEGSGLNQPQHF. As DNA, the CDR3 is TGTGCCATCAGTGAAGGGTCAGGGCTTAATCAGCCCCAGCATTTT.

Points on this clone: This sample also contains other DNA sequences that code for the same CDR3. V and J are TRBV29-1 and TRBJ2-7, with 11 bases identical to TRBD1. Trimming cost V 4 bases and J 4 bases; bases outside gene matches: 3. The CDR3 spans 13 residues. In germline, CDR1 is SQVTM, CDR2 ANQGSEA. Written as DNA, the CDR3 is TGCAGCGTTGGGACAGGGGGCGTATACGAGCAGTACTTC. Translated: CSVGTGGVYEQYF.